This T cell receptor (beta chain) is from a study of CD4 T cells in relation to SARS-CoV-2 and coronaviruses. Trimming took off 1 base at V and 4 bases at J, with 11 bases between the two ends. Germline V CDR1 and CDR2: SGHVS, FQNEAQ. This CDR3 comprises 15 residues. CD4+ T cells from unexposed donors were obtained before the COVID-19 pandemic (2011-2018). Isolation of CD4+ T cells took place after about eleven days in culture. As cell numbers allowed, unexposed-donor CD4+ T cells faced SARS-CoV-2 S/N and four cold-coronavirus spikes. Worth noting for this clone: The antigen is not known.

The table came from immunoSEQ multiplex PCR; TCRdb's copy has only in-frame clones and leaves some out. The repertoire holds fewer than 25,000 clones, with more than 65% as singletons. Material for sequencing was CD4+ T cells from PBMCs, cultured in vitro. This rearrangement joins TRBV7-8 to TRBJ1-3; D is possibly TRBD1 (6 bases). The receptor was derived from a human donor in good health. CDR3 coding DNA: TGTGCCAGCAGCTTAGTTGTAGGGGGGGGAAACACCATATATTTT. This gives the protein CASSLVVGGGNTIYF.